Below, 10 T cell receptor beta chains from the same sample are listed, as sequenced in a study of tumor and adjacent non-tumor tissue in lung cancer. This sample's RNA came from whole unsorted tissue. A modified ARM-PCR protocol with three rounds of nested PCR amplified TCRbeta. TCRdb recomputed calls from the multiplex PCR reads with MiXCR, one row per CDR3 protein. The data show 90,000 to 130,000 distinct CDR3 sequences, under 90% seen once. Sample: lung tumor tissue. These receptors all come from a man between 65 and 85 years old with non-small cell lung cancer.

The chain is built from TRBV6-1 and TRBJ1-1; the match to TRBD1 covers 7 bases. The CDR3 covers 14 residues. Trimming at V came to 11 bases and at J to 8 bases, leaving 17 bases not matched to a gene. Germline CDR1 is MNHNS and CDR2 is SASEGT. CDR3 nucleotide sequence: TGTGCCTGCTGTGAAGTCGAGGGGGCGACGGAAGCTTTCTTT. Protein sequence: CACCEVEGATEAFF.

As for this clonotype: The junction departs from the called germline gene at one end, perhaps through a read error. CDR3 region: CSVLGNTGELSF. CDR3 in DNA: TGCAGCGTTCTGGGGAACACTGGGGAGCTGTCTTTT. This sequence joins TRBV29-1 and TRBJ2-2, with a weak D call TRBD2 (5 bases). There are 12 residues in the CDR3. The V gene's germline CDR1 is SQVTM and CDR2 ANQGSEA.

The count of this clonotype is one. The germline gene is not matched at one end of the junction; a read error may be the cause. The V and J genes are TRBV6-2 or TRBV6-3 and TRBJ1-5; tentatively, D is TRBD1 (5 bases). This CDR3 has 13 amino acids. CDR1 and CDR2 from the germline V gene are MNHEY and SVGEGT. The CDR3 bases are TGTGCCTGCAATTCTCAGGGCAATCAGCACCAGCATTTT. Its protein product is CACNSQGNQHQHF.

The gene calls are TRBV6-5 and TRBJ2-1; D remains ambiguous. Trimming shortened V by 10 bases and J by 5 bases, and 15 bases separated the two germline ends. The germline V gene encodes CDR1 MNHEY and CDR2 SVGAGI. The CDR3 is 13 amino acids. The CDR3 protein is CANRMGSHNEQFF. The CDR3 nucleotides read TGTGCCAACAGAATGGGATCCCACAATGAGCAGTTCTTC.

About this clonotype: The junction departs from germline at one end; a sequencing error may be responsible. J is TRBJ2-7 and V is TRBV5-4, with TRBD1 as a possible D gene (5 bases). CDR1 SGHNT and CDR2 YYREEE come from the germline V gene (reference sequence). The CDR3 is made up of 14 amino acids. The CDR3 nucleotides are TGTGCCTGCAGCGTGCTCGGCAGGGACTACGAGCAGTACTTC. Translating it yields CACSVLGRDYEQYF.

A word on this clonotype: The junction shows a germline mismatch at one end, possibly a read error. V and J are TRBV6-5 and TRBJ2-1, with D maybe TRBD2 (6 bases). Germline V gene data show CDR1 as MNHEY and CDR2 as SVGAGI. The length of the CDR3 is 16 residues. The CDR3 coding sequence is TGTGCCACCAGTTACGTCGACGGGAGAAGGGGCAATAAGCAGTTCTTC. It codes for CATSYVDGRRGNKQFF.

As to this clonotype: No conserved phenylalanine or tryptophan is present at the end of the CDR3, so a read error is the likely explanation. The CDR3 coding sequence is TGTGCCAGCAGCCAAGGATCCCCTCAATACAATGAACAGTACTTA. It translates to CASSQGSPQYNEQYL. The gene calls are TRBV4-2 and TRBJ2-1; no reliable D call. The last part of the DNA fits TRBJ2-7 better; the J call may be wrong. Per the germline V gene, CDR1 is LGHNA and CDR2 is YNFKEQ. CDR3 length: 15 amino acids.

This clonotype was picked up a small number of times. Germline and junction disagree at one end, which may indicate a read error. The J gene is TRBJ1-1, the V gene TRBV9; D uncertain. The CDR3 consists of 15 residues. Germline V gene data show CDR1 as SGDLS and CDR2 as YYNGEE. The CDR3 sequence: CASSPLTHMNTVAFF. The CDR3 coding sequence is TGTGCCAGCAGCCCACTGACCCACATGAACACTGTAGCTTTCTTT. The full variable domain, rest sourced from reference TRBV9 and TRBJ1-1, is DSGVTQTPKHLITATGQRVTLRCSPRSGDLSVYWYQQSLDQGLQFLIQYYNGEERAKGNILERFSAQQFPDLHSELNLSSLELGDSALYFCASSPLTHMNTVAFFGQGTRLTVV.

With regard to this clonotype: One junction end does not reproduce the germline sequence, and a read error may be involved. This chain connects TRBV20-1 to TRBJ2-3; D is uncertain. Germline-derived CDR1 and CDR2 are DFQATT and SNEGSKA (reference sequence). The CDR3 contains 14 residues. CDR3 region: CSVRYAFHTDTQYF. The CDR3 DNA reads TGCAGTGTTAGATATGCTTTCCACACAGATACGCAGTATTTT.

The rearrangement joins TRBV20-1 to TRBJ1-1; D is possibly TRBD1 (5 bases). Trimming left V 8 bases short and J 0 bases short, with 16 bases between. CDR1 and CDR2 from the germline V gene are DFQATT and SNEGSKA (reference sequence). The length of the CDR3 is 14 residues. The CDR3 DNA is TGCAGTACACCTTGGGGGTTCGTGAACACTGAAGCTTTCTTT. Amino acid sequence: CSTPWGFVNTEAFF.